The source of this T cell receptor beta chain is a study of neurological immune-mediated disorders. Study-level findings and limits: Among 34 multiple sclerosis patients, 18 had repertoires that phylogenetic grouping placed in one related-CDR3 cluster, a possible signature.

TCRdb reanalysed the 5' RACE reads using MiXCR and keeps one entry per CDR3 protein. Of 50,000 to 60,000 distinct CDR3 sequences in the sample, less than 2.5% were seen once. This clonotype was detected ten times or more. Its antigen is not known. CDR3 length: 15 amino acids. V lost 0 bases to trimming and J lost 2 bases; unmatched junction nucleotides: 3. Looked up from germline, CDR1 is SGDLS and CDR2 is YYNGEE. The sample comprised PBMCs. The chain combines TRBV9 with TRBJ2-3; TRBD1 aligns across 7 bases. The sequence was obtained from a man aged 45 to 65 with multiple sclerosis. Here the CDR3 reads CASSVVGQHTDTQYF. CDR3 coding DNA: TGTGCCAGCAGCGTAGTGGGACAGCACACAGATACGCAGTATTTT. Using reference TRBV9 and TRBJ2-3 for the parts outside the CDR3, the full variable domain is DSGVTQTPKHLITATGQRVTLRCSPRSGDLSVYWYQQSLDQGLQFLIQYYNGEERAKGNILERFSAQQFPDLHSELNLSSLELGDSALYFCASSVVGQHTDTQYFGPGTRLTVL.